These T cell receptor beta chains were read from a single sample in a study of T cell changes during pregnancy in multiple sclerosis. Using immunoSEQ multiplex PCR, the repertoire was profiled, and TCRdb retains in-frame clones only, with some absent. The repertoire has 55,000 to 85,000 clones, 90% of them found once; the top ten carry around 1.5%. This specimen consisted of peripheral blood, obtained in the third trimester of pregnancy. These receptors all come from a female donor with multiple sclerosis, enrolled in a pregnancy study. Each CDR3 is given without its conserved first and last residue.

j_call v_call cdr3_aa
TRBJ2-1 TRBV25-1 ARDMKTARSNEQF
TRBJ1-2 TRBV30 AWSNQGVGYT
TRBJ1-2 TRBV30 AWSGGLSIRYGYT
TRBJ1-4 TRBV5-4 ASSRRPRDRVTNEKLF
TRBJ2-2 TRBV6-5 ASSFGTGELF
TRBJ1-2 TRBV30 AWSVLYGYT
TRBJ2-2 TRBV10-1 ASRADTANTGELF
TRBJ2-1 TRBV10-3 AISEPMGLAAFNEQF
TRBJ2-5 TRBV5-1 ASSSQPSGPGETQY
TRBJ1-3 TRBV9 ASSVQDSGNTIY
TRBJ2-7 TRBV12-5 ASGYSYFDEQY
TRBJ2-5 TRBV29-1 STSGTGGFETQY
TRBJ2-5 TRBV5-1 ASLGLAGGQETQY
TRBJ1-6 TRBV12-5 ASGWALNNSPLH
TRBJ2-7 TRBV29-1 SVLAGGNVYEQY
TRBJ1-2 TRBV19 ASSTDREVGGYT
TRBJ1-2 TRBV2 ASSGQGRGYGYT
TRBJ1-2 TRBV29-1 SVDGGTNYGYT
TRBJ1-5 TRBV27 ASSTTGERGNQPQH
TRBJ2-5 TRBV7-6 ASSFRLAPQETQY
TRBJ1-1 TRBV6-5 ASSEQGLNTEAF
TRBJ2-7 TRBV6-4 ASIIRDCAYEQY
TRBJ2-7 TRBV10-3 ATAGGDEQY
TRBJ1-6 TRBV5-1 ASSFERESYNSPLH
TRBJ1-1 TRBV29-1 SVPRGGTEAF
TRBJ2-5 TRBV7-3 ASSTMGGETQY
TRBJ2-2 TRBV19 ASSISGSRAGELF
TRBJ2-1 TRBV19 ASSRLPGQGLIGEQF
TRBJ2-7 TRBV7-9 ASSSGQYEQY
TRBJ1-2 TRBV6-5 ASSYSGGYGYT
TRBJ1-3 TRBV12-5 ASGLVQGQPPGSSGNTIY
TRBJ2-7 TRBV19 ASSRTAGAAYEQY
TRBJ2-7 TRBV11-1 ASSFLALGQSEQY
TRBJ1-1 TRBV11-3 ASSRGQGTNTEAF
TRBJ1-2 TRBV19 ASSGQGRYGYT
TRBJ2-5 TRBV7-2 ASSVRSYRVGETQY
TRBJ2-2 TRBV18 ASSPQSQTNTGELF
TRBJ2-7 TRBV5-1 ASSQTEYEQY
TRBJ1-5 TRBV9 ASSAGGYSNQPQH
TRBJ1-4 TRBV7-6 ASSYLEEKLF
TRBJ1-2 TRBV6-6 ASKTDRPLYGYT
TRBJ2-2 TRBV9 ASSAGRLDTGELF
TRBJ1-1 TRBV28 ASSKQGGLGAF
TRBJ1-1 TRBV5-8 ASSLLGRLNTEAF
TRBJ2-5 TRBV5-4 ASSSGGQGARETQY
TRBJ1-3 TRBV28 ASRTTQGDLTGNTIY
TRBJ2-7 TRBV18 ASSPSGTGLLEQY
TRBJ1-5 TRBV6-1 ASSGDRVDQPQH
TRBJ1-1 TRBV11-2 ASSEDFTNTEAF
TRBJ2-2 TRBV18 ASSATQVEANTGELF
TRBJ2-1 TRBV7-9 ASSRTSGGNEQF
TRBJ2-1 TRBV9 ASSTRTSGGINEQF
TRBJ1-3 TRBV5-6 ASSSGLRSGNTIY
TRBJ2-3 TRBV2 ASSSLAGSTDTQY